The 26 T cell receptor beta chains below come from one sample, sequenced in a study of regulatory T cells in long-lasting Graves disease. Described time point: newly diagnosed GD, antithyroid drugs for less than 3 months. Researchers made the TCR library from RNA that was extracted from PBMCs. Investigators prepared the TCR beta libraries by applying iRepertoire HTBI primers and Arm-PCR of CDR3 regions. One entry per CDR3 protein, called by TCRdb with MiXCR from the multiplex PCR reads. The sample shows hundreds of thousands of distinct CDR3 sequences, roughly 15% of them seen only once. This sample was also put to use in a study of T cells in Graves' hyperthyroidism and ophthalmopathy.

This material consisted of peripheral blood mononuclear cells (PBMCs), taken at new diagnosis, from a patient treated with antithyroid drugs. The receptor source for this set is a woman aged 25 to 39 with Graves disease.

The count of this clonotype is one. V gene TRBV5-5 combines with J gene TRBJ2-5; 9 nucleotides match TRBD2. Trimming at V came to 1 base and at J to 4 bases, leaving 11 bases not matched to a gene. Germline assignment: CDR1 SGHKS and CDR2 YYEKEE (reference sequence). This CDR3 is built from 17 residues. The CDR3 here is CASSLTISGSYPETQYF. The CDR3 bases are TGTGCCAGCAGCTTGACTATTAGCGGGAGTTATCCAGAGACCCAGTACTTC.

This clonotype has ten or more counts. CDR3 bases: TGTGCCAGCAGTGAAGAGGGAGTTGTATACTATGGCTACACCTTC. This encodes CASSEEGVVYYGYTF. This chain links TRBV6-2 or TRBV6-3 with TRBJ1-2; unclear D gene. Germline V gene lookup returns CDR1 MNHEY and CDR2 SVGEGT. This CDR3 is built from 15 residues. V was trimmed by 5 bases and J by 3 bases, leaving 16 bases between them.

A note on this clonotype: A much larger clonotype is one base distant, so this may be a read error. Since no conserved phenylalanine or tryptophan closes the CDR3, a read error is the likely cause. The genes are TRBV5-1 and TRBJ2-7, with a weak D call TRBD2 (7 bases). Germline assignment: CDR1 SGHRS and CDR2 YFSETQ. CDR3 length: 14 amino acids. V dropped 7 bases and J dropped 0 bases, with 14 bases sitting between them. The CDR3: CASHWGGGSYEQYL. The CDR3 nucleotides read TGCGCCAGCCACTGGGGAGGGGGCTCCTACGAGCAGTACCTC.

This chain uses TRBV6-5 with TRBJ2-1; 7 bases line up with TRBD1. The J call may be mistaken, given a closer DNA end match to TRBJ2-5. The germline gives CDR1 MNHEY, CDR2 SVGAGI. CDR3 size: 16 residues. DNA of the CDR3: TGTGCCAGCAAGTTACTAGGGGGCGATGTCCAAGAGACCCAGTACTTC. Translated, it gives CASKLLGGDVQETQYF.

The rearrangement uses TRBV12-3 or TRBV12-4 and TRBJ1-5; possibly TRBD1 for D (6 bases). CDR3 size: 14 residues. V was cut by 2 bases and J by 6 bases, with 11 bases left in between. Written as DNA, the CDR3 is TGTGCCAGCAGTTTAAGGGGGGCGATTCAGCCCCAGCATTTT. Protein product: CASSLRGAIQPQHF.

V is TRBV28 and J is TRBJ2-3; D perhaps matches TRBD2 (6 bases). CDR1 is MDHEN, CDR2 SYDVKM, per germline. The CDR3 has 13 amino acids. V was clipped by 7 bases and J by 4 bases, with 12 bases between them. The CDR3 DNA follows: TGTGCCAGCACCGTCGGGGGAGCAGATACGCAGTATTTT. Translation gives CASTVGGADTQYF.

The chain employs TRBV29-1 and TRBJ1-1, with TRBD1 identical over 10 bases. In germline, CDR1 is SQVTM, CDR2 ANQGSEA. The ends lost 1 base at V and 6 bases at J; junction bases unmatched: 2. The CDR3 is 13 amino acids. The chain's CDR3 is CSVEGQGASEAFF. The CDR3 coding sequence is TGCAGCGTTGAAGGACAGGGGGCATCTGAAGCTTTCTTT. Looking up the rest from reference TRBV29-1 and TRBJ1-1 gives the full variable domain: SAVISQKPSRDICQRGTSLTIQCQVDSQVTMMFWYRQQPGQSLTLIATANQGSEATYESGFVIDKFPISRPNLTFSTLTVSNMSPEDSSIYLCSVEGQGASEAFFGQGTRLTVV.

A few counts support this clonotype. The gene calls are TRBV19 and TRBJ1-5; D ambiguous. CDR3 size: 14 residues. Trimming left V 5 bases short and J 1 base short, with 9 bases between. Germline V CDR1 and CDR2: LNHDA, SQIVND (reference sequence). The CDR3 DNA reads as TGTGCCAGTAGTGACATCTCAAGCAATCAGCCCCAGCATTTT. Its protein product is CASSDISSNQPQHF.

This clonotype was observed at least ten times. The gene calls are TRBV30 and TRBJ1-1, with unresolved D. CDR1 and CDR2 (germline): GTSNPN, SVGIG (reference sequence). This CDR3 comprises 13 residues. Trimming pared 1 base from V and 9 bases from J, leaving 15 bases between. The DNA for the CDR3 is TGTGCCTGGAGTGCCTCCAATGGCCCTAAAGCTTTCTTT. Its translation: CAWSASNGPKAFF. The variable domain in full, completed from reference TRBV30 and TRBJ1-1, reads SQTIHQWPATLVQPVGSPLSLECTVEGTSNPNLYWYRQAAGRGLQLLFYSVGIGQISSEVPQNLSASRPQDRQFILSSKKLLLSDSGFYLCAWSASNGPKAFFGQGTRLTVV.

The chain links TRBV29-1 to TRBJ2-7, with D unclear. The germline CDR1 and CDR2 sequences are SQVTM and ANQGSEA. Trimming took off 3 bases at V and 6 bases at J, with 12 bases between the two ends. CDR3 length: 12 amino acids. CDR3 sequence (DNA): TGCAGCGTTGACCTGGCTACGGGCGAGCAGTACTTC. Protein sequence: CSVDLATGEQYF.

For this clonotype: A much larger clonotype is one base distant, so this may be a read error. The rearrangement links TRBV11-2 to TRBJ1-1, with D hard to call. V shed 2 bases and J shed 6 bases, with 10 bases lying between them. The germline V gene has CDR1 SGHAT and CDR2 FQNNGV. The CDR3 runs 13 residues. The CDR3 bases are TGTGCCAGCAGCTTAAGTACAGTGGCTGAAGCTTTCTTT. It specifies CASSLSTVAEAFF.

There are many counts of this clonotype. This sequence joins TRBV5-1 and TRBJ1-3; TRBD1 matches at 7 bases. J was trimmed by 7 bases and V by 3 bases; bases with no gene match: 7. Looked up from germline, CDR1 is SGHRS and CDR2 is YFSETQ. This CDR3 is built from 14 residues. CDR3 residues: CASSYGDSANTIYF. The DNA for the CDR3 is TGCGCCAGCAGCTACGGGGACAGCGCGAACACCATATATTTT.

V is TRBV5-1 and J is TRBJ2-7, with 8 bases matching TRBD1. The CDR3 runs to 15 residues. CDR1 is SGHRS, CDR2 YFSETQ, per germline. V was pared by 4 bases and J by 6 bases, with 12 bases of the junction left unmatched. CDR3 in amino acids: CASSPMGQEGGEQYF. The CDR3, as DNA: TGCGCCAGCAGCCCTATGGGACAGGAGGGGGGCGAGCAGTACTTC.

This chain uses TRBV4-1 with TRBJ1-1; D remains ambiguous. The V gene's germline CDR1 is MGHRA and CDR2 YSYEKL. The CDR3 runs 15 residues. V dropped 1 base and J dropped 2 bases, with 11 bases sitting between them. The chain's CDR3 is CASSQGHHDNTEAFF. The CDR3 DNA reads TGCGCCAGCAGCCAAGGGCACCATGATAACACTGAAGCTTTCTTT.

Concerning this clonotype itself: This may be a read error: a much more frequent sequence differs by one nucleotide. This sequence joins TRBV12-3 or TRBV12-4 and TRBJ1-4; D remains ambiguous. TRBJ1-6 explains the end of the DNA better; the J call may be wrong. The CDR3 spans 16 residues. CDR3 amino acids: CASSSWRYRIRSPLHF. CDR3 sequence (DNA): TGTGCCAGCAGTTCATGGCGGTATCGGATACGTTCACCCCTCCACTTT.

This clonotype was detected many times. V usage is TRBV28 and J usage is TRBJ1-1, with D possibly TRBD1 on 5 matching bases. The CDR3 is made up of 15 amino acids. In germline, CDR1 is MDHEN, CDR2 SYDVKM. Trimming pared 2 bases from V and 0 bases from J, leaving 10 bases between. The CDR3 is CASSLGASMNTEAFF. CDR3 nucleotides: TGTGCCAGCAGTTTAGGGGCCTCCATGAACACTGAAGCTTTCTTT.

This clonotype has ten or more counts. The chain joins TRBV19 to TRBJ2-1; the D gene is possibly TRBD2 (5 bases). The V gene's germline CDR1 is LNHDA and CDR2 SQIVND (reference sequence). Trimming pared 3 bases from V and 0 bases from J, leaving 9 bases between. The CDR3 sequence is 15 residues long. The CDR3 is CASSITGSSYNEQFF. DNA of the CDR3: TGTGCCAGTAGTATCACGGGGAGCTCCTACAATGAGCAGTTCTTC. The full variable domain, with the rest looked up from reference TRBV19 and TRBJ2-1, is DGGITQSPKYLFRKEGQNVTLSCEQNLNHDAMYWYRQDPGQGLRLIYYSQIVNDFQKGDIAEGYSVSREKKESFPLTVTSAQKNPTAFYLCASSITGSSYNEQFFGPGTRLTVL.

This clonotype came up many times. Relative to the germline gene, one junction end is altered; a read error may explain this. This chain links TRBV7-9 with TRBJ1-1; weak D call: TRBD1 (6 bases). The CDR3 consists of 15 residues. The germline CDR1 and CDR2 sequences are SEHNR and FQNEAQ (reference sequence). DNA of the CDR3: TGCGCCAGCAGCTTGGCCGGTTGGGCAGGGGCTGAAGCTTTCTTT. Translated: CASSLAGWAGAEAFF.

The V call is TRBV19, the J call TRBJ1-5; D perhaps matches TRBD1 (5 bases). The CDR3 is made up of 14 amino acids. Germline V lookup: CDR1 LNHDA, CDR2 SQIVND (reference sequence). The V and J ends lost 9 bases and 2 bases respectively, with 14 bases between them. Written as DNA, the CDR3 is TGTGCCAGCCTGGAAGGGGATGGCAATCAGCCCCAGCATTTT. Translation: CASLEGDGNQPQHF.

This clonotype has more than one count but fewer than ten. The genes are TRBV6-2 or TRBV6-3 and TRBJ2-1; no clear D gene. The CDR3 is 16 amino acids. Trimming took off 2 bases at V and 0 bases at J, with 11 bases between the two ends. Germline CDR1 is MNHEY and CDR2 is SVGEGT. CDR3 sequence: CASSYGLLSSYNEQFF. The CDR3 DNA is TGTGCCAGCAGTTACGGGCTTTTAAGCTCCTACAATGAGCAGTTCTTC.

This clonotype was counted ten times or more. This chain joins TRBV7-2 and TRBJ2-3; 7 bases agree with TRBD1. Germline V gene lookup returns CDR1 SGHTA and CDR2 FQGNSA. Germline trimming cut 6 bases from V and 3 bases from J; bases unmatched to any gene: 12. CDR3 length equals 16 residues. The CDR3 here is CASRFRQGTGTDTQYF. CDR3 DNA sequence: TGTGCCAGCAGGTTCCGACAGGGAACTGGAACAGATACGCAGTATTTT.

This clonotype was detected many times. V and J are TRBV12-3 or TRBV12-4 and TRBJ2-2; 8 bases align to TRBD2. The V gene end was trimmed by 5 bases and the J gene end by 6 bases; junction bases not matched to a gene: 8. The CDR3 length is 15 residues. CDR3 nucleotides: TGTGCCAGCAGTATGCAGCGGGAGATGCCCGGGGAGCTGTTTTTT. Its protein product is CASSMQREMPGELFF.

J is TRBJ1-1 and V is TRBV9; D not certain. Germline assignment: CDR1 SGDLS and CDR2 YYNGEE. The ends were cut back, 2 bases at V and 6 bases at J, with 17 bases in the middle. This CDR3 is built from 15 residues. CDR3 DNA: TGTGCCAGCAGCGTTTCCGGGAGCGGGAGACCTGAAGCTTTCTTT. This translates into CASSVSGSGRPEAFF. The variable domain in full, with the rest retrieved from reference TRBV9 and TRBJ1-1, is DSGVTQTPKHLITATGQRVTLRCSPRSGDLSVYWYQQSLDQGLQFLIQYYNGEERAKGNILERFSAQQFPDLHSELNLSSLELGDSALYFCASSVSGSGRPEAFFGQGTRLTVV.

This clonotype was recorded at least ten times. The V gene is TRBV7-3, the J gene TRBJ2-5, with a possible D match to TRBD2 (6 bases). In germline, CDR1 is SGHTA, CDR2 FQGTGA. Between the trimmed V and J ends, which lost 9 bases and 5 bases, there was a span of 16 bases. This CDR3 has 13 residues. CDR3 nucleotide sequence: TGTGCCAGGGGGGAGGTGAAGGAGGAGACCCAGTACTTC. It codes for CARGEVKEETQYF.

This clonotype was detected only a few times. J is TRBJ1-3 and V is TRBV6-2 or TRBV6-3, with 8 bases matching TRBD1. Germline CDR1 reads MNHEY; CDR2 reads SVGEGT. Trimming at V came to 2 bases and at J to 2 bases, leaving 2 bases not matched to a gene. The CDR3 contains 15 residues. Written as DNA, the CDR3 is TGTGCCAGCAGTTACACGACAGGGGCTGGAAACACCATATATTTT. Encoded protein: CASSYTTGAGNTIYF.

The chain is built from TRBV14 and TRBJ1-1, with D tentatively TRBD1 (6 bases). The CDR3 totals 13 residues. CDR1 and CDR2 from the germline V gene are SGHDN and FVKESK. The V and J ends lost 4 bases and 7 bases respectively, with 13 bases between them. The CDR3: CASSPQGLGEAFF. DNA for the CDR3: TGTGCCAGCAGCCCACAGGGTCTCGGTGAAGCTTTCTTT.